This TCR beta chain comes out of a study of T-cell reconstitution after alpha-beta-depleted transplantation in children. Whole-study findings and limits: Hyperexpanded clones declined; after one year, newly produced T cells mostly supplied diversity. There were reportedly several hundred expanded graft clones from which alpha-beta T cells came about two months after transplant. Some patients' high day-60 TCRbeta diversity was traced to surviving recipient T cells and thymic progenitors.

In this sample, this clonotype turned up a few times. Antigen: not known. Germline-derived CDR1 and CDR2 are ENHRY and SYGVKD. With 0 bases removed from V and 8 bases from J, the gap between germline ends came to 19 bases. CDR3 length equals 16 residues. Preparation of the TCRbeta library used unique molecular identifiers. TCRdb passed the PCR reads through MiXCR, listing each CDR3 protein once. The sample holds 600,000 or so distinct CDR3 sequences, more than 20% seen once. The source was PBMCs, mostly from graft donor cells, collected 360 days after TCRalphabeta/CD19-depleted stem cell transplant. The chain is built from TRBV10-3 and TRBJ1-2; no clear D gene. This TCR was recovered from a boy under two years old who had a stem cell transplant for acute myeloid leukemia, so the T cells may come from the graft donor. CDR3 in amino acids: CAISESVSKGLRGYTF. CDR3 DNA sequence: TGTGCCATCAGTGAGTCGGTCTCTAAGGGTCTTCGGGGCTACACCTTC.